This T cell receptor beta chain was sequenced during a study of cytomegalovirus exposure and HLA in healthy donors. Study-wide results and caveats: Compared with the approximately 670-donor mean, an Asian-associated ancestry cluster reportedly had fewer N-insertions, according to a later analysis.

A remark on this clone: The target antigen is unknown.

PCR used 60 Vbeta primers and 13 Jbeta primers. The data were produced by immunoSEQ multiplex PCR, yet TCRdb's version contains in-frame clones alone and is incomplete. There are tens of thousands of clones in the sample; almost 70% occur only once, and approximately 4% lies in the top ten. The sample consisted of PBMCs. The TCR sequence derives from a woman aged 50 to 60 in good health and CMV-seronegative.

Here the CDR3 DNA reads TGTGCCAGCACCGCCCCAGTATTTTACGAGCAGTACTTC. Protein product: CASTAPVFYEQYF. The chain recombines TRBV6-8 with TRBJ2-7; no clear D gene. The V gene's germline CDR1 is MNHGY and CDR2 SAAAGT. Between the trimmed V and J ends, which lost 7 bases and 4 bases, there was a span of 14 bases. The length of the CDR3 is 13 residues.